This T cell receptor beta chain was retrieved from a study of hypomethylating agent response in myelodysplastic syndrome. At the level of the study: Non-responders met neither complete response nor hematologic improvement criteria, which defined response.

This CDR3 contains 14 residues. Germline assignment: CDR1 SGHNT and CDR2 YENEEA. V lost 5 bases to trimming and J lost 4 bases, with 11 bases between them. The table came from immunoSEQ multiplex PCR; TCRdb's copy has only in-frame clones and leaves some out. The sample yields a few thousand clones, approximately 82% seen once. The chain has TRBV11-3 and TRBJ2-2; tentatively, D is TRBD1 (6 bases). The sample was bone marrow, taken before or after starting hypomethylating agent treatment for myelodysplastic syndrome (not recorded which). The TCR originated in a human donor with myelodysplastic syndrome. The CDR3 DNA sequence: TGTGCCAGCAGCCTGGACAGTCTCACCGGGGAGCTGTTTTTT. It specifies CASSLDSLTGELFF.